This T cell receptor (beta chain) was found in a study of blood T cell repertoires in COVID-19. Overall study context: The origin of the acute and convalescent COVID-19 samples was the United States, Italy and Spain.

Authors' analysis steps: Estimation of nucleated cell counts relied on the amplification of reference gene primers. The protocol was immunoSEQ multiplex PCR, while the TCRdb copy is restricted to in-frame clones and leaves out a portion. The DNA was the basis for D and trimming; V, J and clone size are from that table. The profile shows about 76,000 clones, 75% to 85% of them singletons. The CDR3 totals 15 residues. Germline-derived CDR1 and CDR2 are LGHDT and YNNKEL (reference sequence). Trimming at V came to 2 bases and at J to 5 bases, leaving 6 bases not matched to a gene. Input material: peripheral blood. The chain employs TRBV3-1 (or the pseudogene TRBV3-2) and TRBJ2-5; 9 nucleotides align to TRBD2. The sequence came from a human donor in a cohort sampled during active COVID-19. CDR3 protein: CASSQRRGGVETQYF. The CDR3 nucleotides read TGTGCCAGCAGCCAACGGCGGGGGGGCGTGGAGACCCAGTACTTC.